These 12 T cell receptor beta chains share one sample of origin, sequenced in a study of glioma-infiltrating T cells after dendritic cell vaccination. The table came from immunoSEQ multiplex PCR; TCRdb's copy has only in-frame clones and leaves some out. The sample has 70,000 to 90,000 clones; roughly four fifths are singletons. Noted time point: after dendritic cell vaccination, including at tumor progression/relapse. The source was blood, collected after dendritic cell vaccination. All receptors come from a human donor with glioblastoma.

J is TRBJ2-3 and V is TRBV2, with D hard to call. Germline loops: CDR1 SNHLY, CDR2 FYNNEI. The CDR3 has 15 residues. With 8 bases removed from V and 1 base from J, the gap between germline ends came to 16 bases. In DNA, the CDR3 is TGTGCCAGCTCTATGCCCGATCCGGGCACAGATACGCAGTATTTT. As protein: CASSMPDPGTDTQYF.

This chain joins TRBV15 and TRBJ1-1; D is undetermined. The CDR3 is 12 residues long. Germline V CDR1 and CDR2: LNHNV, YYDKDF (reference sequence). V was cut by 5 bases and J by 5 bases, with 9 bases left in between. CDR3 protein: CATSPGKTEAFF. CDR3 DNA sequence: TGTGCCACCAGCCCCGGGAAGACTGAAGCTTTCTTT.

The rearrangement links TRBV5-6 to TRBJ1-5; 7 nucleotides agree with TRBD1. CDR1 is SGHDT and CDR2 is YYEEEE in the germline V gene. The V gene end was trimmed by 0 bases and the J gene end by 7 bases; junction bases not matched to a gene: 4. The CDR3 is 14 residues long. CDR3 amino acids: CASSLEGARQPQHF. The DNA for the CDR3 is TGTGCCAGCAGCTTGGAGGGGGCGAGACAGCCCCAGCATTTT. The entire variable domain, with the rest obtained from reference TRBV5-6 and TRBJ1-5, is as follows: DAGVTQSPTHLIKTRGQQVTLRCSPKSGHDTVSWYQQALGQGPQFIFQYYEEEERQRGNFPDRFSGHQFPNYSSELNVNALLLGDSALYLCASSLEGARQPQHFGDGTRLSIL.

This sequence joins TRBV29-1 and TRBJ2-1; possible D gene TRBD2, 5 bases. Germline CDR1 reads SQVTM; CDR2 reads ANQGSEA. V shed 7 bases and J shed 2 bases, with 18 bases lying between them. The CDR3 consists of 15 residues. The CDR3 DNA is TGCAGCGCCAATGGCCTTACTAGAGCCTACAATGAGCAGTTCTTC. Its protein product is CSANGLTRAYNEQFF.

The chain combines TRBV28 with TRBJ1-1, with D possibly being TRBD1 (6 bases). Germline V gene sequence: CDR1 MDHEN, CDR2 SYDVKM. This CDR3 region has 15 residues. The V end was cut by 1 base, the J end by 3 bases, with 12 bases between. CDR3: CASSLLGGGDTEAFF. CDR3 nucleotides: TGTGCCAGCAGTTTATTAGGGGGGGGTGACACTGAAGCTTTCTTT.

This chain joins TRBV7-3 and TRBJ1-1; no clear D gene. V was pared by 2 bases and J by 6 bases, with 10 bases between. Per germline, CDR1 SGHTA and CDR2 FQGTGA. This CDR3 has 13 amino acids. CDR3 bases: TGTGCCAGCAGCTTACGGGGAGGCGCTGAAGCTTTCTTT. Translation gives CASSLRGGAEAFF. Variable domain in full (rest from reference TRBV7-3 and TRBJ1-1): GAGVSQTPSNKVTEKGKYVELRCDPISGHTALYWYRQSLGQGPEFLIYFQGTGAADDSGLPNDRFFAVRPEGSVSTLKIQRTERGDSAVYLCASSLRGGAEAFFGQGTRLTVV.

The chain couples TRBV7-2 to TRBJ1-5; TRBD1 matches at 7 bases. Germline V lookup: CDR1 SGHTA, CDR2 FQGNSA. CDR3 size: 15 residues. The trim removed 1 base at V and 3 bases at J, leaving 3 bases unmatched. Here the CDR3 DNA reads TGTGCCAGCAGCTTAGAGGGACAGTCCAATCAGCCCCAGCATTTT. It encodes CASSLEGQSNQPQHF.

The rearrangement joins TRBV19 to TRBJ1-5; tentative D call: TRBD1 (6 bases). Germline V gene lookup returns CDR1 LNHDA and CDR2 SQIVND (reference sequence). Trimming stripped 6 bases from V and 10 bases from J, with 19 bases between. This CDR3 has 14 residues. In nucleotides, the CDR3 is TGTGCCAGTAGCCAACAGGGCAAAGTGCTTCCCCAGCATTTT. Translation gives CASSQQGKVLPQHF.

This clone has a handful of counts. The chain uses TRBV11-2 and TRBJ1-1; 11 nucleotides line up with TRBD1. Per the germline V gene, CDR1 is SGHAT and CDR2 is FQNNGV. J lost 8 bases, V lost 5 bases, and 4 bases had no gene match. CDR3 length: 13 amino acids. CDR3 in DNA: TGTGCCAGCAGCCCCGGGACAGGGGGGGAAGCTTTCTTT. This codes for CASSPGTGGEAFF.

The chain has TRBV5-1 and TRBJ1-6; TRBD1 aligns across 7 bases. V shed 3 bases and J 3 bases; nucleotides not matched to a gene: 3. The CDR3 spans 15 residues. Germline V lookup: CDR1 SGHRS, CDR2 YFSETQ. CDR3 sequence: CASSSDRDYNSPLHF. For the CDR3, the DNA is TGCGCCAGCAGCTCAGACAGGGACTATAATTCACCCCTCCACTTT.

The chain combines TRBV2 with TRBJ2-5, with D uncertain. CDR1 is SNHLY and CDR2 is FYNNEI in the germline V gene. The V end was cut by 5 bases, the J end by 6 bases, with 16 bases between. This CDR3 is built from 14 residues. This chain's CDR3 is CASSRHDMRKTQYF. The DNA for the CDR3 is TGTGCCAGCAGTCGACACGATATGCGAAAGACCCAGTACTTC.

The table lists this clone with a count of one. The chain carries TRBV18 and TRBJ1-5, with 8 bases that match TRBD1. CDR3 length: 14 amino acids. Germline-derived CDR1 and CDR2 are KGHSH and LQKENI. Unmatched junction bases numbered 4, after V lost 4 bases and J lost 5 bases. The CDR3 DNA follows: TGTGCCAGCTCACAGGACAGGGTGTATCAGCCCCAGCATTTT. Translation gives CASSQDRVYQPQHF.